The present T cell receptor (beta chain) was sequenced within a study of T cell responses to AZD1222 COVID-19 vaccine. Whole-study results and caveats: Spike was spanned by vaccine-associated CD4 TCRs, with dominance at 160-218 and 743-854.

Germline V gene sequence: CDR1 GTSNPN, CDR2 SVGIG (reference sequence). The V segment lost 8 bases and the J segment 5 bases; nucleotides outside the gene matches: 6. This CDR3 has 13 amino acids. With regard to this clone: Antigen: not known.

Profiling relied on immunoSEQ multiplex PCR, and the TCRdb table lists in-frame clones only, not all of them. The sample holds 210,000 or so clones, approximately 94% seen once. Sequenced material: peripheral blood, taken 28 days after the second dose of the MenACWY control vaccine. This chain connects TRBV30 to TRBJ1-4; 9 nucleotides line up with TRBD1. The sequence was collected from an adult who received the MenACWY meningococcal vaccine as a control. The CDR3 DNA reads as TGTGCCGTACGACAGGGGGGGAATGAAAAACTGTTTTTT. Its translation: CAVRQGGNEKLFF. Supplemented by reference TRBV30 and TRBJ1-4, the full variable domain reads SQTIHQWPATLVQPVGSPLSLECTVEGTSNPNLYWYRQAAGRGLQLLFYSVGIGQISSEVPQNLSASRPQDRQFILSSKKLLLSDSGFYLCAVRQGGNEKLFFGSGTQLSVL.